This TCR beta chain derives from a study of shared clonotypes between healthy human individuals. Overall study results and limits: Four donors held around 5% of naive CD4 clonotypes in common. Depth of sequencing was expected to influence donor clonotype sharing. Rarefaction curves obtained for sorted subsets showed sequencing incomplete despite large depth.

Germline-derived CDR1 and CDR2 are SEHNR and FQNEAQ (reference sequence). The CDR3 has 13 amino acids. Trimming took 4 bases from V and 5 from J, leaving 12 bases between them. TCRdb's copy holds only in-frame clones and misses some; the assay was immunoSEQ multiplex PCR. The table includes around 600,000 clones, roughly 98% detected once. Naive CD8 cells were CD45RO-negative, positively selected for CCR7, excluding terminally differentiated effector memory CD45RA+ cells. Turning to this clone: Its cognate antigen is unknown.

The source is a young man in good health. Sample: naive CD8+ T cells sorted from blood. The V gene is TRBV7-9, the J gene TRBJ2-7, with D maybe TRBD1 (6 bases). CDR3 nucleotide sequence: TGTGCCAGCAGCTCGACACAGGGCCACGAGCAGTACTTC. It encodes CASSSTQGHEQYF.